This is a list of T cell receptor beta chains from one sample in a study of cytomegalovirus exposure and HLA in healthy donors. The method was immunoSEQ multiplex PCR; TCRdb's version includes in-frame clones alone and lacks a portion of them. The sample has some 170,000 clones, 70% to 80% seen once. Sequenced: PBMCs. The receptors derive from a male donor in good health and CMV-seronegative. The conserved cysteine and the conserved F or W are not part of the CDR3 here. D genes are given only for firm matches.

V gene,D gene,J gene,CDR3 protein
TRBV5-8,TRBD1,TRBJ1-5,ASSEGQGGNQPQH
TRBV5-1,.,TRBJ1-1,ASSLRQVLNTEAF
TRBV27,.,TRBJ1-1,ASSPDIYQNTEAF
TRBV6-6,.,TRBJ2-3,ASSREARTDTQY
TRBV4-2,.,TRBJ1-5,ASSVEGGAQQPQH
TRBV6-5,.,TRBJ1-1,ASSYGGAFPEAF
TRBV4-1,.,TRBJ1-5,ASSPRMSQPNRGQPQH
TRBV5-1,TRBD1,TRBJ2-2,ASSFQGVAVDTGELF
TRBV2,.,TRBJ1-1,ASSLNTMNTEAF
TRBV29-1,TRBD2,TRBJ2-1,SAKLAGGYNEQF
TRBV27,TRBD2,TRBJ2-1,ASRTGTSGVEQF
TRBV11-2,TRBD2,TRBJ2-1,ASSLDWTSGDEQF
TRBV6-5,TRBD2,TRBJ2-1,ASSYSAGGPSEQF
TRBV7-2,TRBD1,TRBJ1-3,ASSLNRGSGNTIY
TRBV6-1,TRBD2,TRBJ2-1,ASMPGGYNEQF
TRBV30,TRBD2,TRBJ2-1,AWGSSGLAGDEQF
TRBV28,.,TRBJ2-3,ASPLTDTQY
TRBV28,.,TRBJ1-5,ASSLYGVRGKGNQPQH
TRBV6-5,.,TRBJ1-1,ASSYSAGRNTEAF
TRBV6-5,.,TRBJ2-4,ASSYSAGAKNIQY
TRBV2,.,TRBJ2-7,ASSDDSSAYEQY
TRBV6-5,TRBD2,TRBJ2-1,ASSYPSGSFGNEQF
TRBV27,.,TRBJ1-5,ASSFGQSEWPQH
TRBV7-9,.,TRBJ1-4,ASTRGPEAEKLF
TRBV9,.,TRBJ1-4,ASSPSTNEKLF
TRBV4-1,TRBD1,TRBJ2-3,ASSQGGQSTDTQY
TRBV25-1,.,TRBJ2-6,ASSRGSGANVLT
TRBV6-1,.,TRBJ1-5,ASSDGRGWVQPQH
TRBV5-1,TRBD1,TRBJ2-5,ASSSLDRELQETQY